The TCR beta chain described here comes from a study of cytomegalovirus exposure and HLA in healthy donors. The PCR used 60 Vbeta and 13 Jbeta primers. Assay: immunoSEQ multiplex PCR; the TCRdb copy retains only in-frame clones and omits some. The sample contains nearly 300,000 clones, roughly 90% of which appear only once. The sequencing sample was made of PBMCs. This TCR derives from a man aged 35 to 55 in good health and CMV-seropositive.

Here the CDR3 DNA reads TGTGCCAGCTCACCACGGGGGGATCAGCCCCAGCATTTT. Translation gives CASSPRGDQPQHF. The chain employs TRBV18 and TRBJ1-5; a possible D gene is TRBD1 (5 bases). Germline CDR1 and CDR2: KGHSH and LQKENI. The length of the CDR3 is 13 residues. V was cut by 1 base and J by 5 bases, with 6 bases left in between.